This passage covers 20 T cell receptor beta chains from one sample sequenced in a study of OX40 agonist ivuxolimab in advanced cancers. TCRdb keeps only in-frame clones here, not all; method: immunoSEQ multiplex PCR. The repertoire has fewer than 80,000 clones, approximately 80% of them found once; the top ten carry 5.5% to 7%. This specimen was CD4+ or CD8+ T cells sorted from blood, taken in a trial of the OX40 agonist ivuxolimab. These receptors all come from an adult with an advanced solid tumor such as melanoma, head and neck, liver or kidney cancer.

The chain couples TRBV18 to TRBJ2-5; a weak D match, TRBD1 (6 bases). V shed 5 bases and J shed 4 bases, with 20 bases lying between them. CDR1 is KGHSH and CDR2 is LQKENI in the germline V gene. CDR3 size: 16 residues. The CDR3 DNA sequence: TGTGCCAGCTCATCGGGAACTACAGGGTTCAGAGAGACCCAGTACTTC. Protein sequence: CASSSGTTGFRETQYF.

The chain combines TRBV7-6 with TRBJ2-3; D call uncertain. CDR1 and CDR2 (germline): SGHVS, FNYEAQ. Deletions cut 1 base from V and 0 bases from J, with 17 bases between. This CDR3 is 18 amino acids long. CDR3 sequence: CASSLGVKASTSTDTQYF. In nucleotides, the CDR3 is TGTGCCAGCAGCTTAGGTGTGAAGGCCTCAACTAGCACAGATACGCAGTATTTT. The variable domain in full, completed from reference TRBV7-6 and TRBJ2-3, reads GAGVSQSPRYKVTKRGQDVALRCDPISGHVSLYWYRQALGQGPEFLTYFNYEAQQDKSGLPNDRFSAERPEGSISTLTIQRTEQRDSAMYRCASSLGVKASTSTDTQYFGPGTRLTVL.

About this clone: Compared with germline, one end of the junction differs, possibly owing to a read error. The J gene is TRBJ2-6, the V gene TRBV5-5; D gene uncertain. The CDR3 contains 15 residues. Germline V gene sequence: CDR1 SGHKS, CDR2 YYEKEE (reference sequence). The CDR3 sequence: CACSPRIPGANVLTF. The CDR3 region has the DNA TGTGCCTGCAGCCCAAGAATCCCCGGGGCCAACGTCCTGACTTTC.

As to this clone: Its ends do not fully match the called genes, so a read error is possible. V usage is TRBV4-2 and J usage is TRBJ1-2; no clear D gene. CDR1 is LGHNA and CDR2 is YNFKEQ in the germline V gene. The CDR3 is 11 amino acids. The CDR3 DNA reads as TGTGCCAGCAGCCAAGAGCCCGGGGAGGGCTTC. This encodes CASSQEPGEGF.

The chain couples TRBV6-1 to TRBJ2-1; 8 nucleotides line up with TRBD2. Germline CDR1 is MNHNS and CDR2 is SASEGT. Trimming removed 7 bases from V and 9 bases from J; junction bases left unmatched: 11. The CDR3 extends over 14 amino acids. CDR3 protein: CASIERAGGGEQFF. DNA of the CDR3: TGTGCCAGCATCGAGCGGGCGGGAGGCGGTGAGCAGTTCTTC.

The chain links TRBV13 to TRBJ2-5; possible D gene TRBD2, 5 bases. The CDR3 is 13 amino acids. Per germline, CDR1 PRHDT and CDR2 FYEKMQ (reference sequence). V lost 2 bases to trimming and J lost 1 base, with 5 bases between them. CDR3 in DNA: TGTGCCAGCAGCTTACTAGCCCAAGAGACCCAGTACTTC. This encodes CASSLLAQETQYF.

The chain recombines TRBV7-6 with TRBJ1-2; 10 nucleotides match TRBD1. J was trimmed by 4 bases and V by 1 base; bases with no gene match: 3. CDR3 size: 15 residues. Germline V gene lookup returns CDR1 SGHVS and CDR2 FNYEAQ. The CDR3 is CASSLGGTGVYGYTF. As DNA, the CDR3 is TGTGCCAGCAGCTTAGGCGGGACAGGGGTCTATGGCTACACCTTC.

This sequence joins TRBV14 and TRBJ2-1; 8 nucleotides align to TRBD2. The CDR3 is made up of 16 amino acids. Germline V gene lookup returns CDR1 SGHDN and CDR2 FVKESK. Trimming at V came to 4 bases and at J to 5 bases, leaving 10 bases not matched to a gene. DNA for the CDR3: TGTGCCAGCAGCCCCTACGAGCGGGAGTATGACAATGAGCAGTTCTTC. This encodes CASSPYEREYDNEQFF.

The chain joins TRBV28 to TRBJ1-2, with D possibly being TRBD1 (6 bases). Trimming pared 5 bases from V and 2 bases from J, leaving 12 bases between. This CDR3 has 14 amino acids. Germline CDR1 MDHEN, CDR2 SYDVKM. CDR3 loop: CASSPPDRNYGYTF. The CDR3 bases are TGTGCCAGCAGTCCCCCCGACAGGAACTATGGCTACACCTTC.

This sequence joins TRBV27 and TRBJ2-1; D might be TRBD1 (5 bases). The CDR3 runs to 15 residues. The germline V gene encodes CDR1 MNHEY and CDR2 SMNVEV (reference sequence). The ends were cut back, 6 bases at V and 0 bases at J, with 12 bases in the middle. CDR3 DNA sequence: TGTGCCAGCAGCCAGGATGGACACTCCTACAATGAGCAGTTCTTC. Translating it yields CASSQDGHSYNEQFF.

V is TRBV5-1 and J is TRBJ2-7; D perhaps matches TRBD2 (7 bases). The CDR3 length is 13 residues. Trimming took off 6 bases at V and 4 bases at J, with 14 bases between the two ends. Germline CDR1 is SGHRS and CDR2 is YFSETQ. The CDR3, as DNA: TGCGCCAGCACCCGAGGGGGGGGGTACGAGCAGTACGTC. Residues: CASTRGGGYEQYV.

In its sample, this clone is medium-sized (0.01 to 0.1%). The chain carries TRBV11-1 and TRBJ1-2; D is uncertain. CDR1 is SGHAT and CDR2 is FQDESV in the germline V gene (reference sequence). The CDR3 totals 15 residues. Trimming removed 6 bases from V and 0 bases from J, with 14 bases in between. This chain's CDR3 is CASSLGSIPNYGYTF. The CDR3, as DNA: TGTGCCAGCAGTCTGGGATCTATACCTAACTATGGCTACACCTTC.

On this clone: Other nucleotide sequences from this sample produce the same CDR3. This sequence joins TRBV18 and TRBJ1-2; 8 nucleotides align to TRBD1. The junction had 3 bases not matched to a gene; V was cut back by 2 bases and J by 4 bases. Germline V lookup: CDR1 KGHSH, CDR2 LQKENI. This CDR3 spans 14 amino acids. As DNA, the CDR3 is TGTGCCAGCTCACCAGGGCAGGGGGCCTATGGCTACACCTTC. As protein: CASSPGQGAYGYTF.

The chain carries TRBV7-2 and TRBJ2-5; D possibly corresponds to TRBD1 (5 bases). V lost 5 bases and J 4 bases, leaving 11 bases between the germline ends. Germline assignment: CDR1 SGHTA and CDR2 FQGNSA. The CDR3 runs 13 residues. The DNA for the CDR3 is TGTGCCAGCAGCCTGTGGGGCAGAGAGACCCAGTACTTC. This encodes CASSLWGRETQYF.

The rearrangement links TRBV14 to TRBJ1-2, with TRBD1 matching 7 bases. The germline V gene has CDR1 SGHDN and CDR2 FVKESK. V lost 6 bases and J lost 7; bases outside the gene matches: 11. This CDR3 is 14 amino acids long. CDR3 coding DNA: TGTGCCAGCAGTCCCAGACAGGGCGACCCTGGCTACACCTTC. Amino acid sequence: CASSPRQGDPGYTF. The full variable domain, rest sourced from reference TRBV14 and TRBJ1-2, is EAGVTQFPSHSVIEKGQTVTLRCDPISGHDNLYWYRRVMGKEIKFLLHFVKESKQDESGMPNNRFLAERTGGTYSTLKVQPAELEDSGVYFCASSPRQGDPGYTFGSGTRLTVV.

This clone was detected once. The CDR3 DNA follows: TGTGCCAGCAGCTACGGACAGGGGCCTTACAATGAGCAGTTCTTC. This codes for CASSYGQGPYNEQFF. The rearrangement joins TRBV7-3 to TRBJ2-1; 9 nucleotides line up with TRBD1. The CDR3 extends over 15 amino acids. V shed 4 bases and J 4 bases; nucleotides not matched to a gene: 5. CDR1 SGHTA and CDR2 FQGTGA come from the germline V gene.

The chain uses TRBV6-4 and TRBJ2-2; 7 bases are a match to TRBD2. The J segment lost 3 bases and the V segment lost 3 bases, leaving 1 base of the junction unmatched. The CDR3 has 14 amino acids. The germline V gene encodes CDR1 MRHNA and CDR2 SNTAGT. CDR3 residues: CASSERGDTGELFF. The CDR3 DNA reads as TGTGCCAGCAGTGAACGGGGGGACACCGGGGAGCTGTTTTTT.

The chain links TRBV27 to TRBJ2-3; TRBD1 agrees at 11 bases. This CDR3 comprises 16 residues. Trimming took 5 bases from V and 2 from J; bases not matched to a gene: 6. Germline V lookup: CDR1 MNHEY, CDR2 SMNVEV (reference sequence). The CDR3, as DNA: TGTGCCAGCAGTCCGGGGACAGGGGGTTTCACAGATACGCAGTATTTT. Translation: CASSPGTGGFTDTQYF.

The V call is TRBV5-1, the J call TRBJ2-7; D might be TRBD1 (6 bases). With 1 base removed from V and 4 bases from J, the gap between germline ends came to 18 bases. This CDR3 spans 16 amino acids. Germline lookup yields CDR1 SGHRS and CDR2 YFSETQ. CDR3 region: CASSLRIGGFLYEQYV. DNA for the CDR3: TGCGCCAGCAGCTTGCGGATAGGGGGTTTCCTGTACGAGCAGTACGTC.

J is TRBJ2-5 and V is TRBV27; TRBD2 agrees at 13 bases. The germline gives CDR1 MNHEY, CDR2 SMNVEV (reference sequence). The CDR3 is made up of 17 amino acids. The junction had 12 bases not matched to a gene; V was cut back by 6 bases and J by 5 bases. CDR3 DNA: TGTGCCAGCAGGGAAGGACTAGCGGGGGTCCTCGGCGAGACCCAGTACTTC. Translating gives CASREGLAGVLGETQYF.